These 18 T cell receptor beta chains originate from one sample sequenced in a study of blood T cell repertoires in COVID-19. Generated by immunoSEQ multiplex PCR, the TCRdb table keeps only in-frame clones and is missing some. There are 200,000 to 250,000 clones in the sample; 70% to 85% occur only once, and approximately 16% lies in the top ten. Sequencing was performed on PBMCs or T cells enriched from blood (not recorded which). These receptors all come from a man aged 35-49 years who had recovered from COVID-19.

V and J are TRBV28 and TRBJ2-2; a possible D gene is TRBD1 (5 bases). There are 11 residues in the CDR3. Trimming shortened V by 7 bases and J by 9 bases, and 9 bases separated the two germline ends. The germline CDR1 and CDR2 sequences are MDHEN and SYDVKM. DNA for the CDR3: TGTGCCAGCACAGGGCCCCGGGAGCTGTTTTTT. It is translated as CASTGPRELFF. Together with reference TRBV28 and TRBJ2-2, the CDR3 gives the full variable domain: DVKVTQSSRYLVKRTGEKVFLECVQDMDHENMFWYRQDPGLGLRLIYFSYDVKMKEKGDIPEGYSVSREKKERFSLILESASTNQTSMYLCASTGPRELFFGEGSRLTVL.

This chain's CDR3 is CASSLEAGGTFSGQFF. The CDR3 DNA is TGTGCCAGCAGTTTAGAAGCGGGGGGGACGTTTTCGGGGCAGTTCTTC. This rearrangement joins TRBV27 to TRBJ2-1; TRBD2 matches 10 bases. The CDR3 is 16 amino acids. With V trimmed by 2 bases and J by 12 bases, 13 bases remained unmatched. Per the germline V gene, CDR1 is MNHEY and CDR2 is SMNVEV (reference sequence).

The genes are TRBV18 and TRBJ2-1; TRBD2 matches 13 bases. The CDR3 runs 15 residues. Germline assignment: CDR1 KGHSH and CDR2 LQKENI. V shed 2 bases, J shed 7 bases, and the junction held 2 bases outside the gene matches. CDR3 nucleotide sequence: TGTGCCAGCTCACCAGGACTAGCGGGGGTTAATGAGCAGTTCTTC. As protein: CASSPGLAGVNEQFF.

The CDR3 is CASSLFRGSSPLHF. The DNA of the CDR3 is TGTGCCAGCAGCTTATTTAGGGGTAGTTCACCCCTCCACTTT. V and J are TRBV7-2 and TRBJ1-6; a weak D match, TRBD1 (5 bases). Looked up from germline, CDR1 is SGHTA and CDR2 is FQGNSA. This CDR3 contains 14 residues. V was clipped by 2 bases and J by 9 bases, with 11 bases between them.

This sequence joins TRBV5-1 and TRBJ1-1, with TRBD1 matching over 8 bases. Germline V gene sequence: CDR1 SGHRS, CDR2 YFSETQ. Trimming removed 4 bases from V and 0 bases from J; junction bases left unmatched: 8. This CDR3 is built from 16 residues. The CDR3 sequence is CASSRGTGGLNTEAFF. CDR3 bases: TGCGCCAGCAGCCGAGGGACAGGCGGATTGAACACTGAAGCTTTCTTT.

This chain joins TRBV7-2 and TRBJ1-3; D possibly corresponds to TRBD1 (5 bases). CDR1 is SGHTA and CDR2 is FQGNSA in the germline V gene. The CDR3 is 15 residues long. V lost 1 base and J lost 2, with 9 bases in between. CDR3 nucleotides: TGTGCCAGCAGCTTAGGCAAGGGGACTGGAAACACCATATATTTT. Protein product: CASSLGKGTGNTIYF.

CDR3 amino acids: CASSQGPLYGYTF. The CDR3 nucleotides are TGTGCCAGCAGCCAGGGGCCTTTGTATGGCTACACCTTC. The chain has TRBV3-1 (or the pseudogene TRBV3-2) and TRBJ1-2; D is possibly TRBD1 (5 bases). The CDR3 is 13 residues long. Germline-derived CDR1 and CDR2 are LGHDT and YNNKEL (reference sequence). V was trimmed by 3 bases and J by 5 bases, leaving 10 bases between them.

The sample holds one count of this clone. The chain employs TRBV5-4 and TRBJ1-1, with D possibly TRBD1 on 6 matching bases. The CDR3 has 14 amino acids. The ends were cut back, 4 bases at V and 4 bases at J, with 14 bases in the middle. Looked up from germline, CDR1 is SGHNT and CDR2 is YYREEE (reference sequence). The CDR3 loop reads CASSPQGRATEAFF. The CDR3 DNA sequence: TGTGCCAGCAGCCCACAGGGAAGGGCCACTGAAGCTTTCTTT.

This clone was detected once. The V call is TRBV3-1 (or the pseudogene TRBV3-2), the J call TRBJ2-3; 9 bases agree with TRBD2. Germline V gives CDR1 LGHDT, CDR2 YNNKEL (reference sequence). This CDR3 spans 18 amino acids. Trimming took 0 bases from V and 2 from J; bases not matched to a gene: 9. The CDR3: CASSQEVGLAGYTDTQYF. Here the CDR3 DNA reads TGTGCCAGCAGCCAAGAAGTTGGGCTAGCGGGGTACACAGATACGCAGTATTTT.

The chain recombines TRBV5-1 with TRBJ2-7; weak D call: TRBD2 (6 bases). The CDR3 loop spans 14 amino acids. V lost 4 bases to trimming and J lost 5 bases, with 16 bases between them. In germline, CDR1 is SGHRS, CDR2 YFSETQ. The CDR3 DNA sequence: TGCGCCAGCAGCCCGCCCGGCGGGGCAGACGAGCAGTACTTC. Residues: CASSPPGGADEQYF.

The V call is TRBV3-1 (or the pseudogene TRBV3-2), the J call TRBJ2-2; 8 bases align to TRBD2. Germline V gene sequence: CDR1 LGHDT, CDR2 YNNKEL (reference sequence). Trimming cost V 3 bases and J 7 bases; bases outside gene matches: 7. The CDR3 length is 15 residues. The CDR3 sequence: CASSHRGGTDGELFF. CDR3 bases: TGTGCCAGCAGCCATCGGGGGGGCACGGACGGGGAGCTGTTTTTT.

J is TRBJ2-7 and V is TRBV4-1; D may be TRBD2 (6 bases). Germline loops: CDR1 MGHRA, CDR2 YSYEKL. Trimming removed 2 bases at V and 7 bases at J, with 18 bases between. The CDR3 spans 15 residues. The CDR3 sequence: CASSQPGTGGPEQYF. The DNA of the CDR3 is TGCGCCAGCAGCCAACCCGGGACTGGAGGGCCGGAGCAGTACTTC.

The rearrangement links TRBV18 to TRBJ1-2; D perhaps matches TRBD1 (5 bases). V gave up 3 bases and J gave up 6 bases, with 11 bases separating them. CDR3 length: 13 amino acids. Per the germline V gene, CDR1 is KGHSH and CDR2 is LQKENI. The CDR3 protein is CASSPGGIDGYTF. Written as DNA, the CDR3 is TGTGCCAGCTCACCGGGGGGGATCGATGGCTACACCTTC.

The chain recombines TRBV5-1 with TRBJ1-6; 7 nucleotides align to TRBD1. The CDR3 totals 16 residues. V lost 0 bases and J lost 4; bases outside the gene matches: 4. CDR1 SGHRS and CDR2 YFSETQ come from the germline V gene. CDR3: CASSLGQGLYNSPLHF. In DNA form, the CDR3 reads TGCGCCAGCAGCTTGGGACAGGGCCTATATAATTCACCCCTCCACTTT.

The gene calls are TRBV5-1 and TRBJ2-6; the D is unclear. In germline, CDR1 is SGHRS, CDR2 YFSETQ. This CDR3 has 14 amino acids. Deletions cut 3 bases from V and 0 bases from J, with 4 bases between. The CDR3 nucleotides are TGCGCCAGCAGCTCTCGCTCTGGGGCCAACGTCCTGACTTTC. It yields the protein CASSSRSGANVLTF.

CDR3 nucleotides: TGTGCCAGCAGCCCCGGCCTCAGGGATGAGCAGTACTTC. Amino acid sequence: CASSPGLRDEQYF. The V and J genes are TRBV7-9 and TRBJ2-7; possible D gene TRBD1, 5 bases. CDR1 is SEHNR and CDR2 is FQNEAQ in the germline V gene (reference sequence). V lost 5 bases and J 7 bases, leaving 15 bases between the germline ends. The CDR3 is made up of 13 amino acids.

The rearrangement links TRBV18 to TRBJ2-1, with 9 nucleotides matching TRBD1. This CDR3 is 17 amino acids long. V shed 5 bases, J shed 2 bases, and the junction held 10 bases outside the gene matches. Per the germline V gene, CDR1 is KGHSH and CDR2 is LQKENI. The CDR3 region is CASSTRTGTGTYNEQFF. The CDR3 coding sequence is TGTGCCAGCTCAACCCGGACCGGGACAGGGACCTACAATGAGCAGTTCTTC.

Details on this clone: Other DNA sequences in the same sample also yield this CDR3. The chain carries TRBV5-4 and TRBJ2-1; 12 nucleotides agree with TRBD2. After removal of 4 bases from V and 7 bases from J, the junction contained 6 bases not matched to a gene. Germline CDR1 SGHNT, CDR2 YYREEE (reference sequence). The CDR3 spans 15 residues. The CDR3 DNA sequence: TGTGCCAGCAGCCCCGGACTAGCGGGAAGGAATGAGCAGTTCTTC. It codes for CASSPGLAGRNEQFF.